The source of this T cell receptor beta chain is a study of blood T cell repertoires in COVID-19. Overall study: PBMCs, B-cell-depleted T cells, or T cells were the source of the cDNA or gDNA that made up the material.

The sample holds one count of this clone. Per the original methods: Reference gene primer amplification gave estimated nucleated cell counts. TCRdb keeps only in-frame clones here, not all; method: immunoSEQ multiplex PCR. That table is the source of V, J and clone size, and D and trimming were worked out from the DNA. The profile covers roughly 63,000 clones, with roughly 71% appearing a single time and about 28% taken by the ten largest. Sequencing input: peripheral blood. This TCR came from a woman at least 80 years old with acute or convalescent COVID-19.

The CDR3 region has the DNA TGCGCCAGCAGCCATGCGAACCAACCCGGCAATGAGCAGTTCTTC. It specifies CASSHANQPGNEQFF. V and J are TRBV4-1 and TRBJ2-1; the D is unclear. Deletions cut 3 bases from V and 6 bases from J, with 15 bases between. This CDR3 has 15 residues. The germline gives CDR1 MGHRA, CDR2 YSYEKL.